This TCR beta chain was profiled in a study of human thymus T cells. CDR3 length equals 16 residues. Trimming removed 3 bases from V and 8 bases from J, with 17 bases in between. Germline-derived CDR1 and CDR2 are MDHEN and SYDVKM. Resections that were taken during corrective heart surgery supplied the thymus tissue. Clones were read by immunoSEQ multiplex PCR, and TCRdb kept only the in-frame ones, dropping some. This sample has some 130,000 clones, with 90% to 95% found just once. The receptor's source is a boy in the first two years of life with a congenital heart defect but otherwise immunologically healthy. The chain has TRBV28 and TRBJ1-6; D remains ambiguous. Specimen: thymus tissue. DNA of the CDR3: TGTGCCAGCAGTTTGGCCGCGGGGAAGGGTGATTCACCCCTCCACTTT. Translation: CASSLAAGKGDSPLHF.